These T cell receptor beta chains were read from a single sample in a study of shared clonotypes between healthy human individuals. Clones were sequenced by immunoSEQ multiplex PCR, and TCRdb holds only the in-frame ones, with some missing. This sample carries about 330,000 clones, about nine tenths of them seen once, and the ten largest clones take roughly 16%. Sequenced: memory CD8+ T cells sorted from blood. The receptors originated from a man between 18 and 29 years old in good health. Both conserved end residues are part of each CDR3. D genes are given only for firm matches. Clone size is not always given. Where it is, it says once, few, many or a class for expanded clones.

>many|.|TRBJ1-4|14|TRBV7-8
TGTGCCAGCAGCCTGGGGTCCTCTAATGAAAAACTGTTTTTT
CASSLGSSNEKLFF
>.|.|TRBJ2-1|15|TRBV7-9
TGTGCCAGCAGCTTCGTGGGAGGCCCATACAATGAGCAGTTCTTC
CASSFVGGPYNEQFF
>.|TRBD1|TRBJ1-4|13|TRBV6-1
TGTGCCAGCAGGGGACAGGCGGATGAAAAACTGTTTTTT
CASRGQADEKLFF
>.|TRBD1|TRBJ1-6|15|TRBV2
TGTGCCAGCCGGCCCCCAGGGGGCCGGGGATCACCCCTCCACTTT
CASRPPGGRGSPLHF
>.|.|TRBJ2-7|13|TRBV13
TGTGCCAGCAGCTCGGGACTCCGCTACGAGCAGTACTTC
CASSSGLRYEQYF
>.|.|TRBJ2-7|13|TRBV29-1
TGCAGCGTTGAAGGTGGGGAAACCTACGAGCAGTACTTC
CSVEGGETYEQYF
>.|.|TRBJ2-2|14|TRBV6-1
TGTGCCAGCCCTCAGACTGGCCCCACCGGGGAGCTGTTTTTT
CASPQTGPTGELFF
>once|TRBD1|TRBJ2-2|15|TRBV9
TGTGCCAGCAGCCCAAGACAGGGGTATAGCGGGGAGCTGTTTTTT
CASSPRQGYSGELFF
>.|TRBD2|TRBJ2-1|16|TRBV2
TGTGCCAGCAGTGAATCTCCCCTAGCGGGGTACAATGAGCAGTTCTTC
CASSESPLAGYNEQFF
>once|.|TRBJ2-7|14|TRBV6-6
TGTGCCAGCAGTTACATGGAGGATATCTACGAGCAGTACTTC
CASSYMEDIYEQYF
>.|.|TRBJ1-2|14|TRBV6-4
TGTGCCAGCAGTGCCATGCCCGGGACGGATGGCTACACCTTC
CASSAMPGTDGYTF
>.|TRBD1|TRBJ2-7|16|TRBV10-1
TGCGCCAGCAGTGAGTCCCGGACAGGACCTTCCTACGAGCAGTACTTC
CASSESRTGPSYEQYF
>.|TRBD2|TRBJ2-1|14|TRBV7-2
TGTGCCGCTTGGGGTAGCGGGGGTGACAATGAGCAGTTCTTC
CAAWGSGGDNEQFF
>.|TRBD2|TRBJ2-4|18|TRBV10-2
TGCGCCAGCAGCGAGTCAAAGGGACTACTATTAGCCAAAAACATTCAGTACTTC
CASSESKGLLLAKNIQYF
>.|TRBD1|TRBJ1-3|19|TRBV28
TGTGCCAGCAGGTCTCCCCCCTACCGGGACAGGGGATCTGGAAACACCATATATTTT
CASRSPPYRDRGSGNTIYF
>many|TRBD1|TRBJ2-7|16|TRBV27
TGTGCCAGCAACCGGCGCCCAGGGGGCGAAGCCTACGAGCAGTACTTC
CASNRRPGGEAYEQYF
>.|TRBD1|TRBJ1-6|15|TRBV6-6
TGTGCCAGCAGTTACCCCAGGGGGCTGGGTTCACCCCTCCACTTT
CASSYPRGLGSPLHF
>.|TRBD1|TRBJ2-5|14|TRBV27
TGTGCCAGCAGTCCCGGGACAGGCCAAGAGACCCAGTACTTC
CASSPGTGQETQYF
>once|.|TRBJ2-1|17|TRBV4-1
TGCGCCAGCAGCCAATTAGCGTTCTTGAGCTCCTACAATGAGCAGTTCTTC
CASSQLAFLSSYNEQFF
>.|.|TRBJ2-1|14|TRBV25-1
TGTGCCAGCAGTGCGGGACACCCCTACAATGAGCAGTTCTTC
CASSAGHPYNEQFF
>.|.|TRBJ2-2|14|TRBV5-4
TGTGCCAGCAGCTTACAGGGTTATTCCGGGGAGCTGTTTTTT
CASSLQGYSGELFF
>.|.|TRBJ2-7|15|TRBV29-1
TGCAGCGTTTATGGATTAAATGAGGGAGCCTACGAGCAGTACTTC
CSVYGLNEGAYEQYF
>many|TRBD2|TRBJ2-1|17|TRBV15
TGTGCCACCAGCAGAGAAGGGCTAGCGGGTACGTACAATGAGCAGTTCTTC
CATSREGLAGTYNEQFF
>.|.|TRBJ2-7|14|TRBV5-4
TGTGCCAGCAGCTTGGATAGGGCCTCCTACGAGCAGTACTTC
CASSLDRASYEQYF
>.|TRBD1|TRBJ2-7|16|TRBV2
TGTGCCAGCAGTGACCTACCAATCGGGGACAGGGACGAGCAGTACTTC
CASSDLPIGDRDEQYF
>.|.|TRBJ2-7|15|TRBV28
TGTGCCAGCAGGTTAGTCCGGGATCCTTACTACGAGCAGTACTTC
CASRLVRDPYYEQYF
>once|.|TRBJ2-5|13|TRBV7-9
TGTGCCAGCAGCTTATGGCCTGAAGAGACCCAGTACTTC
CASSLWPEETQYF
>.|.|TRBJ2-5|16|TRBV15
TGTGCCACCAGCAGAGATTGGGTCCCGGGGAGAGAGACCCAGTACTTC
CATSRDWVPGRETQYF
>.|.|TRBJ2-7|14|TRBV6-6
TGTGCCAGCAGTTACATGGAGGGCGGCTACGAGCAGTACTTC
CASSYMEGGYEQYF
>many|TRBD1|TRBJ1-5|17|TRBV5-4
TGTGCCAGCAGCTTGTGGGGGTCCGGACAGGGGGCCGGGGGCCAGCATTTT
CASSLWGSGQGAGGQHF
>.|.|TRBJ2-7|12|TRBV7-6
TGTGCCAGCAGCTCATGGGACGGCGAGCAGTACTTC
CASSSWDGEQYF
>.|TRBD1|TRBJ2-1|16|TRBV7-9
TGTGCCAGCAGCTCCGCCGGGACAGGGTCGATCAATGAGCAGTTCTTC
CASSSAGTGSINEQFF
>.|.|TRBJ2-3|13|TRBV9
TGTGCCAGCAGCGTATCAGGCGCAGATACGCAGTATTTT
CASSVSGADTQYF
>once|TRBD2|TRBJ2-2|17|TRBV15
TGTGCCACCAGCAGCGAACGACTAGCGGGGAGAACCGGGGAGCTGTTTTTT
CATSSERLAGRTGELFF
>.|.|TRBJ2-7|15|TRBV7-6
TGTGCCAGCAGCGGGGGTTCGGGGGTCCCCTACGAGCAGTACTTC
CASSGGSGVPYEQYF
>.|TRBD1|TRBJ2-7|15|TRBV7-9
TGTGCCAGCAGCCCACGGGGACAGGGTCTCATCGAGCAGTACTTC
CASSPRGQGLIEQYF
>.|.|TRBJ2-6|13|TRBV27
TGTGCCAGCAGCCCCTCTGGGGCCAACGTCCTGACTTTC
CASSPSGANVLTF
>once|.|TRBJ2-1|17|TRBV27
TGTGCCAGCAGTTTAAATGGAGGGGCGGTAGTTTACAATGAGCAGTTCTTC
CASSLNGGAVVYNEQFF
>.|.|TRBJ1-1|16|TRBV9
TGTGCCAGCAGCGTAGACGTCGGGATCGCGGACACTGAAGCTTTCTTT
CASSVDVGIADTEAFF
>.|.|TRBJ2-5|14|TRBV27
TGTGCCAGCAGTCAGTCTGGGGGCTGGGAGACCCAGTACTTC
CASSQSGGWETQYF
>.|.|TRBJ2-7|16|TRBV29-1
TGCAGCGTTGAGCTGTTGAGCGGTCTTAGCTCCTACGAGCAGTACTTC
CSVELLSGLSSYEQYF
>.|TRBD2|TRBJ2-1|13|TRBV19
TGTGCCAGTAGTTCTAGCGGGGAGAATGAGCAGTTCTTC
CASSSSGENEQFF
>.|.|TRBJ1-6|16|TRBV30
TGTGCCTGGAGTGTCGGGGCCAACCCGGGAGATTCACCCCTCCACTTT
CAWSVGANPGDSPLHF
>.|TRBD2|TRBJ2-7|14|TRBV11-3
TGTGCCAGCAGCTTAGCGGGGACTAGCGGCGAGCAGTACTTC
CASSLAGTSGEQYF
>.|.|TRBJ1-1|13|TRBV27
TGTGCCAGCAGTTTGTCCCTGAACACTGAAGCTTTCTTT
CASSLSLNTEAFF
>few|.|TRBJ2-7|15|TRBV10-2
TGCGCCAGCAGTGAGTCGAGTGGAGGGTATGACGAGCAGTACTTC
CASSESSGGYDEQYF
>.|.|TRBJ2-5|15|TRBV11-2
TGTGCCAGCAGCTTAGATATGACAGCCCAAGAGACCCAGTACTTC
CASSLDMTAQETQYF
>.|.|TRBJ2-2|13|TRBV6-5
TGTGCCAGCAGTTACTTGAACTCCGGGGAGCTGTTTTTT
CASSYLNSGELFF
>.|TRBD1|TRBJ2-1|17|TRBV7-9
TGTGCCAGCAGCTTGTTGGGGACAGGGGCCCGATACAATGAGCAGTTCTTC
CASSLLGTGARYNEQFF
>.|.|TRBJ1-5|14|TRBV9
TGTGCCAGCTCCTTAGGGGGGCCTGATCAGCCCCAGCATTTT
CASSLGGPDQPQHF
>.|TRBD1|TRBJ1-1|15|TRBV4-3
TGCGCCAGCAGCCACCGACAGGGGGCTCACACTGAAGCTTTCTTT
CASSHRQGAHTEAFF